The source of this T cell receptor (beta chain) is a study of cytomegalovirus exposure and HLA in healthy donors. The PCR was carried out with 60 Vbeta primers and 13 Jbeta primers. TCRdb's copy holds only in-frame clones and misses some; the assay was immunoSEQ multiplex PCR. The table includes about 110,000 clones, roughly 80% detected once. CDR1 and CDR2 (germline): PRHDT, FYEKMQ (reference sequence). There are 13 residues in the CDR3. Findings and limits, study-wide: A missense variant in DCLRE1C was later tied to TCR beta V- and J-gene trimming.

As regards this clone: The antigen remains undetermined.

Specimen: PBMCs. The rearrangement joins TRBV13 to TRBJ2-1, with D perhaps matching TRBD1 (6 bases). The sequence was obtained from a woman aged 25-40 years in good health and CMV-seronegative. The CDR3 protein is CAGGDRSYNEQFF. CDR3 in DNA: TGTGCAGGGGGAGACCGCTCCTACAATGAGCAGTTCTTC.